One and the same sample provided the 27 T cell receptor beta chains below, sequenced in a study of a mutant IDH1 vaccine in newly diagnosed glioma. The time point denotes: baseline, week 1 (first vaccination visit). The treatment: pre-vaccination baseline after standard-of-care therapy. Assay used: immunoSEQ multiplex PCR; TCRdb lists only in-frame clones, some missing. The table records roughly 86,000 clones, just under 80% of them present only once. The sample was PBMCs, taken from a glioma patient treated with radiotherapy, temozolomide or both. These receptors originate from a man in his forties or fifties with glioma.

V is TRBV30 and J is TRBJ1-2; D perhaps matches TRBD1 (6 bases). Trimming removed 7 bases at V and 4 bases at J, with 16 bases between. The CDR3 covers 13 residues. The V gene's germline CDR1 is GTSNPN and CDR2 SVGIG (reference sequence). The CDR3 loop reads CASPGGSSYGYTF. CDR3 nucleotides: TGTGCCTCCCCCGGGGGCTCCTCCTATGGCTACACCTTC.

This clone was detected only once. The rearrangement uses TRBV7-2 and TRBJ2-1; 7 nucleotides agree with TRBD1. With V trimmed by 3 bases and J by 3 bases, 5 bases remained unmatched. Looked up from germline, CDR1 is SGHTA and CDR2 is FQGNSA. This CDR3 has 15 amino acids. DNA for the CDR3: TGTGCCAGCAGCTTTGATGCAGGGGGCTACAATGAGCAGTTCTTC. Protein sequence: CASSFDAGGYNEQFF.

The gene calls are TRBV4-3 and TRBJ1-2; D uncertain. CDR1 LGHNA and CDR2 YSLEER come from the germline V gene. Trimming shortened V by 0 bases and J by 1 base, and 9 bases separated the two germline ends. CDR3 length: 15 amino acids. The CDR3 bases are TGCGCCAGCAGCCAAGATTGGCGGGTTAACTATGGCTACACCTTC. Translation: CASSQDWRVNYGYTF.

The rearrangement joins TRBV19 to TRBJ1-5, with a weak D call TRBD1 (5 bases). The CDR3 is 15 amino acids. CDR1 and CDR2 from the germline V gene are LNHDA and SQIVND (reference sequence). V dropped 5 bases and J dropped 2 bases, with 13 bases sitting between them. For the CDR3, the DNA is TGTGCCAGTAGTGGGACCTCGGGCGGCAATCAGCCCCAGCATTTT. Protein product: CASSGTSGGNQPQHF.

The V and J genes are TRBV6-4 and TRBJ2-1; 10 bases line up with TRBD2. This CDR3 region has 20 residues. The V gene's germline CDR1 is MRHNA and CDR2 SNTAGT. V shed 0 bases and J 0 bases; nucleotides not matched to a gene: 11. CDR3 DNA: TGTGCCAGCAGTGACTCCCCACTAGCGGGAAAAAAGGGCTCCTACAATGAGCAGTTCTTC. This codes for CASSDSPLAGKKGSYNEQFF.

The chain joins TRBV6-1 to TRBJ2-5, with D possibly TRBD2 on 6 matching bases. V gave up 8 bases and J gave up 0 bases, with 10 bases separating them. CDR1 is MNHNS and CDR2 is SASEGT in the germline V gene. The CDR3 spans 13 residues. CDR3 sequence reads: CASPAGNQETQYF. The CDR3 coding sequence is TGTGCCAGCCCGGCGGGGAACCAAGAGACCCAGTACTTC.

This clone was observed a handful of times. The chain recombines TRBV6-4 with TRBJ2-1; 11 bases align to TRBD2. V was clipped by 2 bases and J by 6 bases; unmatched bases: 0. The V gene's germline CDR1 is MRHNA and CDR2 SNTAGT. CDR3 size: 14 residues. CDR3 protein: CASSDGLAGNEQFF. CDR3 coding DNA: TGTGCCAGCAGTGACGGACTAGCGGGCAATGAGCAGTTCTTC.

The table lists this clone with a count of one. The CDR3 region is CASSLGGLSNQPQHF. The CDR3, as DNA: TGTGCCAGCAGCTTAGGGGGCCTGAGCAATCAGCCCCAGCATTTT. The V gene is TRBV7-9, the J gene TRBJ1-5; TRBD1 is a possible D gene (5 bases). Trimming removed 1 base from V and 1 base from J, with 8 bases in between. The CDR3 loop spans 15 amino acids. Germline-derived CDR1 and CDR2 are SEHNR and FQNEAQ (reference sequence).

This CDR3 is CASRQGTSLGIYEQYF. The DNA for the CDR3 is TGTGCCAGCAGACAAGGGACTAGCCTGGGGATCTACGAGCAGTACTTC. The V and J genes are TRBV5-6 and TRBJ2-7; 9 bases align to TRBD2. V shed 5 bases and J 3 bases; nucleotides not matched to a gene: 12. CDR3 length: 16 residues. Germline lookup yields CDR1 SGHDT and CDR2 YYEEEE.

This clone was seen a single time. This sequence joins TRBV9 and TRBJ2-7; 12 bases line up with TRBD2. Germline V CDR1 and CDR2: SGDLS, YYNGEE. The CDR3 has 15 amino acids. V trimming: 0 bases; J trimming: 6 bases; junction bases outside the gene matches: 4. The CDR3 bases are TGTGCCAGCAGCGTAGCGCCGGGACTAGCGGGCGAGCAGTACTTC. Protein product: CASSVAPGLAGEQYF.

V and J are TRBV11-3 and TRBJ1-6, with D unclear. The V end lost 2 bases, the J end lost 8 bases, and 4 bases lay between the germline ends. CDR3 length equals 12 residues. The germline CDR1 and CDR2 sequences are SGHNT and YENEEA. Written as DNA, the CDR3 is TGTGCCAGCAGCTTAAAGGATTCACCCCTCCACTTT. Protein sequence: CASSLKDSPLHF.

The chain joins TRBV11-2 to TRBJ1-3, with 8 bases fitting TRBD1. The J segment lost 11 bases and the V segment lost 4 bases, leaving 10 bases of the junction unmatched. In germline, CDR1 is SGHAT, CDR2 FQNNGV. This CDR3 spans 14 amino acids. Written as DNA, the CDR3 is TGTGCCAGCAGCTCAGGACAGGGAGTAAGGGCCATATATTTT. Protein sequence: CASSSGQGVRAIYF.

The DNA of the CDR3 is TGCGCCAGCAGCCAAGTTCGGTTTTCAGATACGCAGTATTTT. This gives the protein CASSQVRFSDTQYF. The chain joins TRBV4-1 to TRBJ2-3; D gene unclear. Deletions cut 1 base from V and 4 bases from J, with 9 bases between. The CDR3 runs 14 residues. The V gene's germline CDR1 is MGHRA and CDR2 YSYEKL.

This sequence joins TRBV28 and TRBJ2-7, with a weak D call TRBD1 (6 bases). The CDR3 is 13 residues long. Germline CDR1 and CDR2: MDHEN and SYDVKM. Deletions cut 3 bases from V and 6 bases from J, with 12 bases between. CDR3 sequence (DNA): TGTGCCAGCAGTTTGCTACAGGGCGGCGAGCAGTACTTC. The encoded protein is CASSLLQGGEQYF.

This clone was seen only once. This chain links TRBV7-2 with TRBJ2-7; 8 nucleotides line up with TRBD1. The CDR3 loop spans 15 amino acids. Germline CDR1 reads SGHTA; CDR2 reads FQGNSA. After removal of 4 bases from V and 3 bases from J, the junction contained 8 bases not matched to a gene. The CDR3 loop reads CASSSPYRGDYEQYF. CDR3 in DNA: TGTGCCAGCAGCTCGCCCTACAGGGGGGACTACGAGCAGTACTTC.

This sequence joins TRBV19 and TRBJ2-7, with a possible D match to TRBD1 (5 bases). From germline, CDR1 is LNHDA and CDR2 SQIVND (reference sequence). The CDR3 is 13 residues long. The V end was cut by 3 bases, the J end by 5 bases, with 11 bases between. CDR3 sequence (DNA): TGTGCCAGTAGTATTGCAGGGATCAACGAGCAGTACTTC. It codes for CASSIAGINEQYF. Complete variable domain (other parts from reference TRBV19 and TRBJ2-7): DGGITQSPKYLFRKEGQNVTLSCEQNLNHDAMYWYRQDPGQGLRLIYYSQIVNDFQKGDIAEGYSVSREKKESFPLTVTSAQKNPTAFYLCASSIAGINEQYFGPGTRLTVT.

The chain is built from TRBV6-6 and TRBJ2-7; 9 bases fit TRBD2. Looked up from germline, CDR1 is MNHNY and CDR2 is SVGAGI (reference sequence). J was trimmed by 4 bases and V by 3 bases; bases with no gene match: 7. The CDR3 extends over 15 amino acids. The CDR3 region is CASSYSGGAYYEQYF. Written as DNA, the CDR3 is TGTGCCAGCAGTTATAGCGGGGGAGCATATTACGAGCAGTACTTC.

This clone was seen just once. This sequence joins TRBV9 and TRBJ2-5, with 16 bases aligning to TRBD2. CDR3 size: 19 residues. V was pared by 0 bases and J by 2 bases, with 7 bases of the junction left unmatched. Germline values: CDR1 SGDLS, CDR2 YYNGEE. CDR3 DNA sequence: TGTGCCAGCAGCGTAGCTGGGGGGACTAGCGGGAGGGAACAAGAGACCCAGTACTTC. This translates into CASSVAGGTSGREQETQYF.

This CDR3 is CAIRPGGASYNEQFF. CDR3 in DNA: TGTGCCATCCGCCCGGGAGGGGCTTCATACAATGAGCAGTTCTTC. This rearrangement joins TRBV6-1 to TRBJ2-1, with 8 nucleotides matching TRBD2. Trimming at V came to 10 bases and at J to 4 bases, leaving 12 bases not matched to a gene. There are 15 residues in the CDR3. From germline, CDR1 is MNHNS and CDR2 SASEGT.

This chain uses TRBV5-4 with TRBJ1-2; D unclear. Germline CDR1 is SGHNT and CDR2 is YYREEE (reference sequence). This CDR3 has 15 residues. V lost 0 bases, J lost 4 bases, and 13 bases lay in between. CDR3 residues: CASSLDNAGPYGYTF. The CDR3 nucleotides are TGTGCCAGCAGCTTGGATAATGCAGGCCCCTATGGCTACACCTTC.

The V call is TRBV7-9, the J call TRBJ1-2; the D is unclear. Germline lookup yields CDR1 SEHNR and CDR2 FQNEAQ (reference sequence). The CDR3 consists of 13 residues. V lost 5 bases to trimming and J lost 4 bases, with 11 bases between them. This chain's CDR3 is CASSIQYGYGYTF. In nucleotides, the CDR3 is TGTGCCAGCAGCATTCAGTATGGCTATGGCTACACCTTC.

The chain links TRBV10-2 to TRBJ1-2; D call uncertain. V was clipped by 5 bases and J by 2 bases, with 9 bases between them. The CDR3 loop spans 13 amino acids. In germline, CDR1 is WSHSY, CDR2 SAAADI. CDR3 in DNA: TGCGCCAGCAGTCAGGCGGAGAACTATGGCTACACCTTC. This gives the protein CASSQAENYGYTF.

This clone was counted many times. The gene calls are TRBV19 and TRBJ1-5; D gene ambiguous. V was clipped by 3 bases and J by 4 bases, with 4 bases between them. Germline V CDR1 and CDR2: LNHDA, SQIVND (reference sequence). The CDR3 covers 12 residues. This chain's CDR3 is CASSIQNQPQHF. In DNA form, the CDR3 reads TGTGCCAGTAGTATCCAAAATCAGCCCCAGCATTTT.

This chain connects TRBV5-5 to TRBJ2-5; 10 bases are shared with TRBD2. Germline V gives CDR1 SGHKS, CDR2 YYEKEE (reference sequence). J was trimmed by 1 base and V by 2 bases; bases with no gene match: 11. The CDR3 has 18 amino acids. The CDR3 bases are TGTGCCAGCAGCTTCTTACCCCTTAGCGGGAGGTTCCAAGAGACCCAGTACTTC. As protein: CASSFLPLSGRFQETQYF.

This clone was seen only a few times. The chain uses TRBV7-2 and TRBJ2-1, with 11 bases identical to TRBD2. This CDR3 is 15 amino acids long. Per the germline V gene, CDR1 is SGHTA and CDR2 is FQGNSA. The trim removed 3 bases at V and 10 bases at J, leaving 8 bases unmatched. This CDR3 reads CASSFSGGALYEQFF. As DNA, the CDR3 is TGTGCCAGCAGCTTTAGCGGGGGGGCCTTATACGAGCAGTTCTTC.

This chain joins TRBV30 and TRBJ1-2, with 7 bases lining up with TRBD1. CDR3 length: 13 amino acids. Looked up from germline, CDR1 is GTSNPN and CDR2 is SVGIG (reference sequence). The J segment lost 7 bases and the V segment lost 1 base, leaving 6 bases of the junction unmatched. The CDR3 nucleotides are TGTGCCTGGAGTGGGGGGACAGTAAGTGGCTACACCTTC. It codes for CAWSGGTVSGYTF.

The V and J genes are TRBV6-5 and TRBJ1-2, with 11 bases lining up with TRBD1. J gave up 5 bases and V 8 bases, and 10 bases lay outside the gene matches. The CDR3 spans 15 residues. Germline CDR1 MNHEY, CDR2 SVGAGI. The CDR3 loop reads CASGITGTGGYGYTF. The DNA of the CDR3 is TGTGCCAGCGGAATTACAGGGACAGGGGGTTATGGCTACACCTTC.